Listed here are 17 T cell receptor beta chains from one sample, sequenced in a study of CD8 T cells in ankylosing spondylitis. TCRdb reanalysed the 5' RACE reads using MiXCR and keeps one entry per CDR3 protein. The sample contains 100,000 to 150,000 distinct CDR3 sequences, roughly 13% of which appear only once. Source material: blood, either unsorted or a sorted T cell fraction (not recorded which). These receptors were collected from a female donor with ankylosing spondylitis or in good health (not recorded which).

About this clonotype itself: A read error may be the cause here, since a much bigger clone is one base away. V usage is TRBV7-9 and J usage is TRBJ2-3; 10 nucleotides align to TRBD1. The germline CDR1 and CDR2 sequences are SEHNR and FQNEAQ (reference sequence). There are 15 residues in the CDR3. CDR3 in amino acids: CASSLEGQGTDMQYF. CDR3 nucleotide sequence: TGTGCCAGCAGCTTGGAGGGACAGGGGACAGATATGCAGTATTTT.

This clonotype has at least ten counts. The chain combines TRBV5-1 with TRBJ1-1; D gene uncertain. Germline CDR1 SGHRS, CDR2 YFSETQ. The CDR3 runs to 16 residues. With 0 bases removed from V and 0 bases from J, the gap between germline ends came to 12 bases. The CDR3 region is CASSLAFQTMNTEAFF. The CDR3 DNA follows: TGCGCCAGCAGCTTGGCCTTTCAGACCATGAACACTGAAGCTTTCTTT. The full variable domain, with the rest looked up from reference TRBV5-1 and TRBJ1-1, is KAGVTQTPRYLIKTRGQQVTLSCSPISGHRSVSWYQQTPGQGLQFLFEYFSETQRNKGNFPGRFSGRQFSNSRSEMNVSTLELGDSALYLCASSLAFQTMNTEAFFGQGTRLTVV.

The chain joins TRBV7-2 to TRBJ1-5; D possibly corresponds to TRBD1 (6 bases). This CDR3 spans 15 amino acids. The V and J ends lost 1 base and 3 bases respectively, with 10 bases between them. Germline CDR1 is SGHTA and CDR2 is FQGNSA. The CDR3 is CASSLGGANNQPQHF. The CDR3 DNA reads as TGTGCCAGCAGCTTAGGGGGGGCGAACAATCAGCCCCAGCATTTT.

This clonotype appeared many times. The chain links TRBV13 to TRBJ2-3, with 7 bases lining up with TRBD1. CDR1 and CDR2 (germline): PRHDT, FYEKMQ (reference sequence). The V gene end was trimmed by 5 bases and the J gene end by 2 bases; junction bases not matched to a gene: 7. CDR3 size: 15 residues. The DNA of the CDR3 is TGTGCCAGCAGCCCCGGACAGGATTTCACAGATACGCAGTATTTT. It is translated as CASSPGQDFTDTQYF.

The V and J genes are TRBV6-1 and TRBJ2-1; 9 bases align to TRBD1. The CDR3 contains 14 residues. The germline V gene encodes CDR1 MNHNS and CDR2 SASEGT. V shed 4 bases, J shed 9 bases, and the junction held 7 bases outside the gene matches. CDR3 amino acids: CASSAGQGRGEQFF. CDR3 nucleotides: TGTGCCAGCAGTGCGGGACAGGGTAGGGGTGAGCAGTTCTTC.

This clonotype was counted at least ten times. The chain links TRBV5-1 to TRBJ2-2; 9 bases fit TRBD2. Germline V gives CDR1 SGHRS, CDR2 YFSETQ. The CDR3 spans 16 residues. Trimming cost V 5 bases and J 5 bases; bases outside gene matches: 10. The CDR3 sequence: CASSPLAGPGTGELFF. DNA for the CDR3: TGCGCCAGCAGTCCTCTAGCGGGACCAGGGACCGGGGAGCTGTTTTTT.

CDR3 coding DNA: TGTGCCAGCAGCTCTTGGACAGAGAGTGAAAAACTGTTTTTT. It encodes CASSSWTESEKLFF. The chain carries TRBV11-2 and TRBJ1-4; a weak D match, TRBD1 (6 bases). The CDR3 is made up of 14 amino acids. Germline V CDR1 and CDR2: SGHAT, FQNNGV. V lost 4 bases and J 7 bases, leaving 13 bases between the germline ends.

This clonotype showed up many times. CDR3 in DNA: TGTGCCAGCAGTTACTTGACAGGGGGTAGCAATCAGCCCCAGCATTTT. Amino acid sequence: CASSYLTGGSNQPQHF. The chain uses TRBV6-5 and TRBJ1-5; 9 positions agree with TRBD1. The CDR3 runs 16 residues. The V gene's germline CDR1 is MNHEY and CDR2 SVGAGI. J lost 0 bases, V lost 1 base, and 1 base had no gene match.

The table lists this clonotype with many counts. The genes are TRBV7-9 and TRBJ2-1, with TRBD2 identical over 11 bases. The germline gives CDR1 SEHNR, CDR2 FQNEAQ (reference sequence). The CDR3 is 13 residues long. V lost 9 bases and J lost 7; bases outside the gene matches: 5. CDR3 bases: TGTGCCAGTCTAGCGGGAGGTGGAAATGAGCAGTTCTTC. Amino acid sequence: CASLAGGGNEQFF.

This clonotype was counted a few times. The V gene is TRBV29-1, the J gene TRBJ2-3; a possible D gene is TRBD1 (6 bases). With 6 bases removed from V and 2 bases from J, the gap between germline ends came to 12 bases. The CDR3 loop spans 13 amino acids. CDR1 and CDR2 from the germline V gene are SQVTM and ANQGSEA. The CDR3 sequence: CSVRRGPTDTQYF. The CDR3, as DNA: TGCAGCGTCCGCAGGGGCCCCACAGATACGCAGTATTTT.

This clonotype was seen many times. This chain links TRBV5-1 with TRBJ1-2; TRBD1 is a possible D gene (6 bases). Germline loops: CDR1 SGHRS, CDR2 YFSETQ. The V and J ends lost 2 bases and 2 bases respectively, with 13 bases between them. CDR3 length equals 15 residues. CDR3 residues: CASSFTLQGNYGYTF. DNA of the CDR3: TGCGCCAGCAGCTTTACCCTTCAGGGGAACTATGGCTACACCTTC.

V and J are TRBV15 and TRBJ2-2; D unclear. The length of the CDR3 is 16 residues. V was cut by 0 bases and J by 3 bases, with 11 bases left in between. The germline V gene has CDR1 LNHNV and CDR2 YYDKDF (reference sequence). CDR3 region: CATSRDLRHYTGELFF. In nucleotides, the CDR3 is TGTGCCACCAGCAGAGATCTACGCCACTACACCGGGGAGCTGTTTTTT.

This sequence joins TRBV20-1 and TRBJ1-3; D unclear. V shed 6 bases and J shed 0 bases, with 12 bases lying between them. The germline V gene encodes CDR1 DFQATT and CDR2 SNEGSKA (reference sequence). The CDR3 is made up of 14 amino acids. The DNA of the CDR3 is TGCAGTGCCGAGGGTGAGAGCTCTGGAAACACCATATATTTT. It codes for CSAEGESSGNTIYF.

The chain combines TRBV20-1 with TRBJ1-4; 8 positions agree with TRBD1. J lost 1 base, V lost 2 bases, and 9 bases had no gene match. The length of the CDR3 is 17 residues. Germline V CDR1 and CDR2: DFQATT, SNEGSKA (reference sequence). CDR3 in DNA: TGCAGTGCTAGATCCGGACAGGGTAGTCGAACTAATGAAAAACTGTTTTTT. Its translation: CSARSGQGSRTNEKLFF.

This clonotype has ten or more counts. Written as DNA, the CDR3 is TGCAGTGCTAGCGGTGGGCCCGGCTACACCTTC. This sequence encodes CSASGGPGYTF. This chain uses TRBV20-1 with TRBJ1-2; no definite D call. The CDR3 length is 11 residues. Germline V gives CDR1 DFQATT, CDR2 SNEGSKA (reference sequence). Trimming removed 3 bases from V and 8 bases from J, with 10 bases in between.

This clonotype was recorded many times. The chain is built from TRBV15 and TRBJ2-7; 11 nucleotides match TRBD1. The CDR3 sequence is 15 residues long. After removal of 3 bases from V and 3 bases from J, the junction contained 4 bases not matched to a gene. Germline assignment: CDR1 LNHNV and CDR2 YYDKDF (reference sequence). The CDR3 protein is CATSRSGTGGYEQYF. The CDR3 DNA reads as TGTGCCACCAGCAGGTCCGGGACAGGGGGCTACGAGCAGTACTTC.

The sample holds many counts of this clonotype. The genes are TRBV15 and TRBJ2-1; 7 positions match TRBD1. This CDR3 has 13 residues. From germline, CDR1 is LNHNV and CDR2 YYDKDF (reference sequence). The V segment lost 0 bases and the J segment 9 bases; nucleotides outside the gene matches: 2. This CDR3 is CATSREGGAEQFF. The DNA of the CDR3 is TGTGCCACCAGCAGAGAAGGGGGCGCTGAGCAGTTCTTC. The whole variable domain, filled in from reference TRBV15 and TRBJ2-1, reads DAMVIQNPRYQVTQFGKPVTLSCSQTLNHNVMYWYQQKSSQAPKLLFHYYDKDFNNEADTPDNFQSRRPNTSFCFLDIRSPGLGDTAMYLCATSREGGAEQFFGPGTRLTVL.